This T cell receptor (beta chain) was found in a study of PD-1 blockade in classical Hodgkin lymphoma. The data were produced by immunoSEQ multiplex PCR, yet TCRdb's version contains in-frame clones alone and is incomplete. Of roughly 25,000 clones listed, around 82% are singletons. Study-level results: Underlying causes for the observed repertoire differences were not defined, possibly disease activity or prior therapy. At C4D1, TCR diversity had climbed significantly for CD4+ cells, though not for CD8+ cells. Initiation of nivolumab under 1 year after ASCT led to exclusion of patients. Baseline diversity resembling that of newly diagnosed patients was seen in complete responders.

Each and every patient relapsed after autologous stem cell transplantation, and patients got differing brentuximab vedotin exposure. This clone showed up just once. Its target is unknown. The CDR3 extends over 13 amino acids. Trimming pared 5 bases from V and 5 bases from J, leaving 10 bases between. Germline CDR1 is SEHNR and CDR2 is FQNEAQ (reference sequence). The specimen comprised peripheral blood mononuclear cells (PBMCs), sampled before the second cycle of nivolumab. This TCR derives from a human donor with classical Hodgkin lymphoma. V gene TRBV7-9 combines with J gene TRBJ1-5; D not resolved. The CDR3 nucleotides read TGTGCCAGCAGCCTTAATTCCGATCAGCCCCAGCATTTT. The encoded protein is CASSLNSDQPQHF.